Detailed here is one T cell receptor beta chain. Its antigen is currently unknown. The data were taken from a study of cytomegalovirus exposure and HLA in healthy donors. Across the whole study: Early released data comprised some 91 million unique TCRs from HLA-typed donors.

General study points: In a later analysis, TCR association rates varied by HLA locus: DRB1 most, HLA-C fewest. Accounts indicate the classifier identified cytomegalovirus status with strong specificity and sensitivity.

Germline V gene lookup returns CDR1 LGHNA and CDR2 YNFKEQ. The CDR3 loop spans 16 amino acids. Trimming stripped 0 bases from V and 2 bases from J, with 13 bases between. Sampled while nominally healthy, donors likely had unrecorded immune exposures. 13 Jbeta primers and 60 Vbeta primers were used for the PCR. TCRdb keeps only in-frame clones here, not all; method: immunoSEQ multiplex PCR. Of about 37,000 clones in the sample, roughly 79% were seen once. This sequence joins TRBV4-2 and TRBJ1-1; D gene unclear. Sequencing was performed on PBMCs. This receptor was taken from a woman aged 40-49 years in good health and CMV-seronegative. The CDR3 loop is CASSQDITPGNTEAFF. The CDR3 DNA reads TGTGCCAGCAGCCAAGATATAACCCCGGGAAACACTGAAGCTTTCTTT.